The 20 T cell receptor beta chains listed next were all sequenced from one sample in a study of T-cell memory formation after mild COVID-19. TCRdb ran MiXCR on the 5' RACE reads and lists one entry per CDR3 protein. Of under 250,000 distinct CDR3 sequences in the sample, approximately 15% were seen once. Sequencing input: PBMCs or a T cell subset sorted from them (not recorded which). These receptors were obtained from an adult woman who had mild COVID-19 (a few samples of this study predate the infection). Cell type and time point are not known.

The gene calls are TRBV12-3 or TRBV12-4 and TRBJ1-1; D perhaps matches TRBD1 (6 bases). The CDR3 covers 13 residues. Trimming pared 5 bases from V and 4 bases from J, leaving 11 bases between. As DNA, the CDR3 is TGTGCCAGCAGTCAGGGGATGGGCACTGAAGCTTTCTTT. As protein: CASSQGMGTEAFF.

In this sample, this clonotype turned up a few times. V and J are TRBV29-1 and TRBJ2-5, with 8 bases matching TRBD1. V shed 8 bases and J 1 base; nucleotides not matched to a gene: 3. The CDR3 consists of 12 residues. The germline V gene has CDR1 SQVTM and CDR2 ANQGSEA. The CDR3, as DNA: TGCAGCACTGGACAGGGCCAAGAGACCCAGTACTTC. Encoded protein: CSTGQGQETQYF.

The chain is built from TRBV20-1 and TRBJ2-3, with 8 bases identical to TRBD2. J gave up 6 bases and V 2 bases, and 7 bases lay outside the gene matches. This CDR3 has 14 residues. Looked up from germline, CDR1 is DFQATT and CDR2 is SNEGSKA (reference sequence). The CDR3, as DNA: TGCAGTGCTAGAATGGCGGGAGGAGGGGATACGCAGTATTTT. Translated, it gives CSARMAGGGDTQYF.

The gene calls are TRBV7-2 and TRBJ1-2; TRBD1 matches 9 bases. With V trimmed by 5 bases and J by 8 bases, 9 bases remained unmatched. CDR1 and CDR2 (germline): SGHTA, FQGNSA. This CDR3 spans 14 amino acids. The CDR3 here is CASSRTGGVEGYTF. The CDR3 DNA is TGTGCCAGCAGCCGTACAGGGGGCGTAGAAGGCTACACCTTC.

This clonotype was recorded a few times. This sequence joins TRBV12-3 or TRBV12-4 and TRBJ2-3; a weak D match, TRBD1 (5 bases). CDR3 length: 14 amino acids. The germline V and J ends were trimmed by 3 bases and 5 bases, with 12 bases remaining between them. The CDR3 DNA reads TGTGCCAGCAGTTTGGGGCAGGGCCTAGATACGCAGTATTTT. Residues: CASSLGQGLDTQYF.

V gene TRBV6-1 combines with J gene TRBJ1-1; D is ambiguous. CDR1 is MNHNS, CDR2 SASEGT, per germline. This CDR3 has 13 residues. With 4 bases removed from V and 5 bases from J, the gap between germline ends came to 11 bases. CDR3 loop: CASSGRGVTEAFF. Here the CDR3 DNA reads TGTGCCAGCAGTGGACGCGGGGTTACTGAAGCTTTCTTT.

CDR3 protein: CASSDSLNTEAFF. In DNA form, the CDR3 reads TGTGCTAGTTCCGACAGCTTGAACACTGAAGCTTTCTTT. This rearrangement joins TRBV12-5 to TRBJ1-1; perhaps TRBD1 as D (5 bases). With 8 bases removed from V and 0 bases from J, the gap between germline ends came to 10 bases. CDR3 length: 13 amino acids. The germline V gene encodes CDR1 LGHNT and CDR2 FRNRAP. Looking up the rest from reference TRBV12-5 and TRBJ1-1 gives the full variable domain: DARVTQTPRHKVTEMGQEVTMRCQPILGHNTVFWYRQTMMQGLELLAYFRNRAPLDDSGMPKDRFSAEMPDATLATLKIQPSEPRDSAVYFCASSDSLNTEAFFGQGTRLTVV.

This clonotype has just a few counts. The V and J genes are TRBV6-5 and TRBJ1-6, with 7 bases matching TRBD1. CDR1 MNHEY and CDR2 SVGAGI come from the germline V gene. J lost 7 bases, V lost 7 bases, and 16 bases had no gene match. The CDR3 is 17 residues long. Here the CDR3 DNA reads TGTGCCAGCATCGAAGGGGAACAGGGGAGTGGGAATTCACCCCTCCACTTT. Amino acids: CASIEGEQGSGNSPLHF.

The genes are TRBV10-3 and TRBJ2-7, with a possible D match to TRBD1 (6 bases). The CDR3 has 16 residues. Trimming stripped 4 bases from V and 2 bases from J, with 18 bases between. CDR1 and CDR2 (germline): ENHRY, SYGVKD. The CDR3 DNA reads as TGTGCCATCAGTGGCGTTGGGCAGGGGAGAACCTACGAGCAGTACTTC. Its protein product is CAISGVGQGRTYEQYF.

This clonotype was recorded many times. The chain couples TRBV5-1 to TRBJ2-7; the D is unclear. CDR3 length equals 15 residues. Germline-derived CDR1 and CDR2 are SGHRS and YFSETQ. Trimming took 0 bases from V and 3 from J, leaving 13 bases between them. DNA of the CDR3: TGCGCCAGCAGCTTGGACTCGGGCGCGCACTACGAGCAGTACTTC. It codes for CASSLDSGAHYEQYF.

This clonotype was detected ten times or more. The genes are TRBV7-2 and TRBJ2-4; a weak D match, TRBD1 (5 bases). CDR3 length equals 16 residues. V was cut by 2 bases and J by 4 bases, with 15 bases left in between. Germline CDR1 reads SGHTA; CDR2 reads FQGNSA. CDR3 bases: TGTGCCAGCAGCTTACGTAGTGGGGCAGGAAAAAACATTCAGTACTTC. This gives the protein CASSLRSGAGKNIQYF.

This chain's CDR3 is CASRKRELSNEQFF. CDR3 nucleotide sequence: TGTGCCAGCAGAAAGCGGGAGCTGAGCAATGAGCAGTTCTTC. This rearrangement joins TRBV6-5 to TRBJ2-1; 8 bases fit TRBD2. Germline CDR1 MNHEY, CDR2 SVGAGI. This CDR3 comprises 14 residues. Trimming removed 6 bases from V and 6 bases from J; junction bases left unmatched: 7.

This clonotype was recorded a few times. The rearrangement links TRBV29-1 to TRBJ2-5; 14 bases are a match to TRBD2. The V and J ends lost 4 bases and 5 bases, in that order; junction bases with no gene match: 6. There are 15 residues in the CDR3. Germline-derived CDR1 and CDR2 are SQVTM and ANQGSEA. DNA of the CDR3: TGCAGCGTTGGCGGGACTAGCGGGAGATACGAGACCCAGTACTTC. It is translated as CSVGGTSGRYETQYF.

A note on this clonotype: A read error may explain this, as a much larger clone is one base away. This CDR3 is CASSLDHEQYF. CDR3 bases: TGTGCCAGCAGCTTAGACCACGAGCAGTACTTC. The J gene is TRBJ2-7, the V gene TRBV7-2; D is ambiguous. Trimming pared 1 base from V and 5 bases from J, leaving 3 bases between. The CDR3 runs to 11 residues. Germline loops: CDR1 SGHTA, CDR2 FQGNSA.

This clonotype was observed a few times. This CDR3 reads CSARASWNTGELFF. The CDR3 DNA reads as TGCAGTGCTAGAGCCAGCTGGAACACCGGGGAGCTGTTTTTT. This sequence joins TRBV20-1 and TRBJ2-2; D gene unclear. Germline CDR1 is DFQATT and CDR2 is SNEGSKA (reference sequence). V lost 1 base and J lost 1, with 7 bases in between. This CDR3 region has 14 residues.

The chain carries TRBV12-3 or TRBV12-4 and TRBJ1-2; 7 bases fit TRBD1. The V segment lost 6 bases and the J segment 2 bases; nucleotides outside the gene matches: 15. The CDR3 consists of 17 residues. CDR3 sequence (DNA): TGTGCCAGCAGCAACAGGGGACAAAGAGAGGGCAACTATGGCTACACCTTC. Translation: CASSNRGQREGNYGYTF.

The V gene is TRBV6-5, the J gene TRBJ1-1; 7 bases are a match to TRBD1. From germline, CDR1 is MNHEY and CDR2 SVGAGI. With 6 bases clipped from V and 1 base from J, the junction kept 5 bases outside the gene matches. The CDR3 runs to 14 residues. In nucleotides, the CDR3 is TGTGCCAGCAGGTATGACAGGGCGAACACTGAAGCTTTCTTT. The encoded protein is CASRYDRANTEAFF.

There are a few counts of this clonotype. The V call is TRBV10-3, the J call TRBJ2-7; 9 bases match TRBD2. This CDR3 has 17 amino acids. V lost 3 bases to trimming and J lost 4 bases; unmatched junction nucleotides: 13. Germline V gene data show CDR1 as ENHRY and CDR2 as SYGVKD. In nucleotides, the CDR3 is TGTGCCATCAGTGATCAAGGCGGGGGGGCCTCGGGGTACGAGCAGTACTTC. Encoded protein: CAISDQGGGASGYEQYF.

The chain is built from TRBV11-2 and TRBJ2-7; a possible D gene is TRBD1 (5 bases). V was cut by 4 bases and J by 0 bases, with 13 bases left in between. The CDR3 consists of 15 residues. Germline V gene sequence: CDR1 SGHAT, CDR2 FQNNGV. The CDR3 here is CASSYPGLSSYEQYF. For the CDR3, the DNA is TGTGCCAGCAGCTACCCAGGGCTGAGCTCCTACGAGCAGTACTTC.

CDR3 residues: CASGLTSGSSYEQYF. In DNA, the CDR3 is TGTGCCAGCGGGCTGACTAGCGGGAGCTCCTACGAGCAGTACTTC. The gene calls are TRBV12-3 or TRBV12-4 and TRBJ2-7; 12 positions agree with TRBD2. V lost 8 bases, J lost 0 bases, and 5 bases stayed unmatched. This CDR3 spans 15 amino acids.